This TCR beta chain was recovered during a study of T-cell memory formation after mild COVID-19. Overall study results and limits: A second wave expanding day 15 to 37 was CD4+-biased; contracting clones were balanced. Contracting clones localized mainly to CM and EM when CD4+ and mainly to EMRA when CD8+. Clonal second-wave expansions that peaked on day 37 had unconfirmed SARS-CoV-2 specificity.

5'RACE with constant-segment primers yielded barcoded, UMI-tagged TCR alpha and TCR beta cDNA libraries. A single record per CDR3 protein comes from TCRdb applying MiXCR to the 5' RACE reads. The repertoire has about 350,000 distinct CDR3 sequences, 12% to 15% of them found once; the top ten carry over 20%. This clonotype was seen many times. Its specificity is unknown. The CDR3 contains 14 residues. V gave up 1 base and J gave up 6 bases, with 10 bases separating them. Germline loops: CDR1 MNHEY, CDR2 SMNVEV (reference sequence). The sequenced sample consisted of PBMCs or a T cell subset sorted from them (not recorded which). This receptor was identified in a man younger than 35 who had mild COVID-19 (a few samples of this study predate the infection). Cell type and time point are not known. The chain carries TRBV27 and TRBJ1-5, with no clear D. The CDR3 loop reads CASSLWYSRQPQHF. In DNA form, the CDR3 reads TGTGCCAGCAGTTTATGGTACAGTCGTCAGCCCCAGCATTTT.